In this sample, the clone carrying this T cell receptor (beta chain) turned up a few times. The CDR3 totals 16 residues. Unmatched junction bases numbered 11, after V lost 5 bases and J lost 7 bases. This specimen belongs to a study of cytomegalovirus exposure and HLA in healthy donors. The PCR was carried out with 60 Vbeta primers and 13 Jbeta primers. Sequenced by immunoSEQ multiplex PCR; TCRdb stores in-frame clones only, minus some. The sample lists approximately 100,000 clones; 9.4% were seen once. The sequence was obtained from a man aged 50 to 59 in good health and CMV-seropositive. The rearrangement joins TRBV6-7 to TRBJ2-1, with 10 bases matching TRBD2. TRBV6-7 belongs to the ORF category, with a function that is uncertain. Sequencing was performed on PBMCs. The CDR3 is CASSNPEREGRNEQFF. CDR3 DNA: TGTGCCAGCAGTAACCCAGAGCGGGAGGGCCGGAATGAGCAGTTCTTC.